This is a list of T cell receptor beta chains from one sample in a study of early T cells in non-severe SARS-CoV-2 infection. From the 5' RACE reads, TCRdb called clonotypes with MiXCR, one entry per CDR3 protein. The sample has some 91,000 distinct CDR3 sequences, about 13% seen once. Material for sequencing was whole blood. These receptors all come from an adult who was a healthcare worker with PCR-confirmed SARS-CoV-2 infection or an uninfected control (not recorded which). Both conserved end residues are trimmed from each CDR3. Clone size, where shown, is once, few, many, or a class for clones that have expanded.

clone_size v_call cdr3_aa
many TRBV27 ASGPWADTQY
few TRBV9 ASSVRGSNEKLF
many TRBV7-2 ASSPGTGGNIQY
. TRBV10-2 ASSERVAQPQH
many TRBV7-9 ASASYEQY
. TRBV7-6 ASSLLGQDNEQF
few TRBV12-3/TRBV12-4 ASSFPGTGGSTEAF
few TRBV18 ASSPLDRGTEAF
many TRBV7-7 ASSPGTAEQETQY
. TRBV7-2 ASSPERIRGNNEQF
many TRBV12-3/TRBV12-4 ASRLGTGDPYEQY
many TRBV6-5 ASNRISGVGEQY
many TRBV29-1 SVTLNEQF
. TRBV6-1 ARLDRGAYGYT
many TRBV7-2 ASSLDLRGTQY
many TRBV10-3 AISVQGNYGYT
many TRBV29-1 SVEGGEETQY
many TRBV29-1 SVGPPDVEAF
many TRBV9 ASSVVAAGNTEAF
. TRBV6-5 ASSYSIVAGELF
few TRBV18 ASSPRGGLYNSPLH
many TRBV29-1 SEGTLTYEQY
few TRBV20-1 SAPGQGSEAF
. TRBV7-2 ASSYGDYTEAF
. TRBV6-5 ASGQGRGTEAF
few TRBV6-4 ASSRELSTGELF
. TRBV18 ASSPPRGGPDEQF
. TRBV6-2/TRBV6-3 ASSSPYPGDEQF